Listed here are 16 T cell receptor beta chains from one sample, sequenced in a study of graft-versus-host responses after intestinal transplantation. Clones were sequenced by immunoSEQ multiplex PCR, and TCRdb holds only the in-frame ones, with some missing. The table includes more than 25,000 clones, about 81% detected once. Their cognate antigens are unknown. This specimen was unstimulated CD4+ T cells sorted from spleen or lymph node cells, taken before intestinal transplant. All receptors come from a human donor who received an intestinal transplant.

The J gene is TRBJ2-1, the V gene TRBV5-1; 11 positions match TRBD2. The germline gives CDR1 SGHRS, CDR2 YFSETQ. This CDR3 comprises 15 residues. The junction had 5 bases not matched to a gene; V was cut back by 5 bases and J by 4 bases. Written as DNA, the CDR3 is TGCGCCAGCAGACCGACTAGCGGGGTTTACAATGAGCAGTTCTTC. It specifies CASRPTSGVYNEQFF.

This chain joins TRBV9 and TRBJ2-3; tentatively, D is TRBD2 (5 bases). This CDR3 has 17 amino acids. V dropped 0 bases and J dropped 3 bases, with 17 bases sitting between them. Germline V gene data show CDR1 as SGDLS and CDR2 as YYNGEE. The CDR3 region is CASSVEFRGSGTDTQYF. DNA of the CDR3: TGTGCCAGCAGCGTAGAGTTTCGAGGGAGTGGGACAGATACGCAGTATTTT.

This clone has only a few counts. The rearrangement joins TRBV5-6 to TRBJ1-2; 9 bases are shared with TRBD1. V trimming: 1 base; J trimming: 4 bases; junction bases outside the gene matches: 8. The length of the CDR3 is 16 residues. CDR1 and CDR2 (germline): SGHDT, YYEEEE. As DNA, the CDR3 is TGTGCCAGCAGCTTGCTCACAGGGGGCGGTAGCTATGGCTACACCTTC. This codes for CASSLLTGGGSYGYTF.

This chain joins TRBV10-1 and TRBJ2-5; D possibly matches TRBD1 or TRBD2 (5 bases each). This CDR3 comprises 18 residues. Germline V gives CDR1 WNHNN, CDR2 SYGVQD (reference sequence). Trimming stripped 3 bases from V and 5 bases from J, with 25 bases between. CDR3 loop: CASSDSSLCGGARETQYF. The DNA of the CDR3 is TGCGCCAGCAGTGATTCTAGCCTCTGTGGGGGTGCTAGGGAGACCCAGTACTTC.

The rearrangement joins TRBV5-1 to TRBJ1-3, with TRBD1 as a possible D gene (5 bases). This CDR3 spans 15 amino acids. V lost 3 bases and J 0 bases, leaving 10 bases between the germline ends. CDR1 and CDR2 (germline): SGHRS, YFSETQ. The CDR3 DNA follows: TGCGCCAGCAGCTCATGGGGGAACTCTGGAAACACCATATATTTT. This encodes CASSSWGNSGNTIYF.

The CDR3 sequence: CASSVRLAGGQETQYF. The CDR3 DNA is TGTGCCAGCAGCGTTCGACTAGCGGGGGGGCAGGAGACCCAGTACTTC. This sequence joins TRBV5-4 and TRBJ2-5; 14 bases are shared with TRBD2. Germline loops: CDR1 SGHNT, CDR2 YYREEE (reference sequence). With 4 bases clipped from V and 5 bases from J, the junction kept 7 bases outside the gene matches. This CDR3 region has 16 residues.

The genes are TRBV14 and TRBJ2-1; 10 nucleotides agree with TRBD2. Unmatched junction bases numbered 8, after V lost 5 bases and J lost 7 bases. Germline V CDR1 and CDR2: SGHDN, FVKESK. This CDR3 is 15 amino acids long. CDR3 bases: TGTGCCAGCAGCACAAGCGGGAGGGCCCGTAATGAGCAGTTCTTC. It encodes CASSTSGRARNEQFF. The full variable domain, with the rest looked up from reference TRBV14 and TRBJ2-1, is EAGVTQFPSHSVIEKGQTVTLRCDPISGHDNLYWYRRVMGKEIKFLLHFVKESKQDESGMPNNRFLAERTGGTYSTLKVQPAELEDSGVYFCASSTSGRARNEQFFGPGTRLTVL.

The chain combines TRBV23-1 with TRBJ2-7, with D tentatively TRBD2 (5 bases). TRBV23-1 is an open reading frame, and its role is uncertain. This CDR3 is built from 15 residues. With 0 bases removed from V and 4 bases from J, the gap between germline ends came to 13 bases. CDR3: CASSQSGEPRYEQYF. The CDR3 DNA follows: TGCGCCAGCAGTCAATCGGGAGAGCCCCGATACGAGCAGTACTTC.

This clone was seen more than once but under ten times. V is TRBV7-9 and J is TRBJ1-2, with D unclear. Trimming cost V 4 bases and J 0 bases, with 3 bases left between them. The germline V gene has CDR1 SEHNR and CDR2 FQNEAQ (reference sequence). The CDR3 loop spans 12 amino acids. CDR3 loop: CASSYTNYGYTF. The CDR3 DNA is TGTGCCAGCAGCTACACTAACTATGGCTACACCTTC.

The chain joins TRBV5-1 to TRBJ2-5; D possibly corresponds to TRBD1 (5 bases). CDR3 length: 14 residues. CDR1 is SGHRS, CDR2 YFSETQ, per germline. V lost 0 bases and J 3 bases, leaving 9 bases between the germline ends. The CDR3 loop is CASSLVAREETQYF. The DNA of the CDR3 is TGCGCCAGCAGCTTGGTGGCCAGGGAAGAGACCCAGTACTTC.

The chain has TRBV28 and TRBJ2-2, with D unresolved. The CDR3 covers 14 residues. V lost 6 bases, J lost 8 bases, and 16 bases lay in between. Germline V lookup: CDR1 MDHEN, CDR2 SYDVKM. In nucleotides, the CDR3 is TGTGCCAGCAGAAGGGCAGGAGCCCGTGGGGAGCTGTTTTTT. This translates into CASRRAGARGELFF. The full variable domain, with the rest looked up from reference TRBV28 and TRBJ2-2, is DVKVTQSSRYLVKRTGEKVFLECVQDMDHENMFWYRQDPGLGLRLIYFSYDVKMKEKGDIPEGYSVSREKKERFSLILESASTNQTSMYLCASRRAGARGELFFGEGSRLTVL.

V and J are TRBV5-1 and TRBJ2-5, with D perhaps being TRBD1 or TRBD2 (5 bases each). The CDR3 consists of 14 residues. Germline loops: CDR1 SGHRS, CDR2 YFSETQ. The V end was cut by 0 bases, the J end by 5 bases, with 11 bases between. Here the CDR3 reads CASSLGQGEETQYF. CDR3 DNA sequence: TGCGCCAGCAGCTTGGGGCAGGGAGAGGAGACCCAGTACTTC.

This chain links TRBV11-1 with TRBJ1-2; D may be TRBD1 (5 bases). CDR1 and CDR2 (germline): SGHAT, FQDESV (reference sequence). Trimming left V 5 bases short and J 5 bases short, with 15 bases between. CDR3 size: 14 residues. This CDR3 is CASSARGMPYGYTF. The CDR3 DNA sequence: TGTGCCAGCAGCGCTAGGGGTATGCCTTATGGCTACACCTTC.

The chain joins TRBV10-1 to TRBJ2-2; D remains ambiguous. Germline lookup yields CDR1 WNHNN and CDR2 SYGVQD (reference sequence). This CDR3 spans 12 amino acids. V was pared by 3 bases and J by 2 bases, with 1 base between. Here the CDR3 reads CASSDNTGELFF. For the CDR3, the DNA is TGCGCCAGCAGTGACAACACCGGGGAGCTGTTTTTT.

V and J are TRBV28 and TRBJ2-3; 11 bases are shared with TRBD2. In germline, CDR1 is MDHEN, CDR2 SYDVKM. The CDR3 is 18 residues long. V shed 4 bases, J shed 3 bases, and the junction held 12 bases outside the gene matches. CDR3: CASSSRPGLADSTDTQYF. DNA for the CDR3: TGTGCCAGCAGTTCCCGACCGGGACTAGCGGATAGTACAGATACGCAGTATTTT.

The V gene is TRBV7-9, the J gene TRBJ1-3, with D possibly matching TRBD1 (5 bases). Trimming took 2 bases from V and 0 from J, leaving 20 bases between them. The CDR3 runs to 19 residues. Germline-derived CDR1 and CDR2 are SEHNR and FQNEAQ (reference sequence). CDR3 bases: TGTGCCAGCAGCTTAAACCCGGGACGAAGTTCCCCCTCTGGAAACACCATATATTTT. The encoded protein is CASSLNPGRSSPSGNTIYF.